This note documents a single T cell receptor (beta chain) sequence. Measured with immunoSEQ multiplex PCR; TCRdb has only the in-frame clones, and not every one. The profile shows fewer than 200,000 clones, around 80% of them singletons. The data originate from a study of blood T cell repertoires in COVID-19. Across the whole study: COVID-19 samples collected from the United States, Italy and Spain covered acute and convalescent phases.

Participants were aged roughly 18 to 89 years from about two dozen US areas. With V trimmed by 1 base and J by 9 bases, 9 bases remained unmatched. Germline CDR1 is SGHVS and CDR2 is FNYEAQ. The length of the CDR3 is 15 residues. Sequencing input: PBMCs or T cells enriched from blood (not recorded which). The sequence came from a man aged 50 to 60 who had recovered from COVID-19. The V call is TRBV7-6, the J call TRBJ2-1; 7 bases agree with TRBD1. CDR3 sequence (DNA): TGTGCCAGCAGCTTAGGGACAGGTCGGGCGGGTGAGCAGTTCTTC. Amino acid sequence: CASSLGTGRAGEQFF.